These T cell receptor beta chains were read from a single sample in a study of cytomegalovirus exposure and HLA in healthy donors. Assay used: immunoSEQ multiplex PCR; TCRdb lists only in-frame clones, some missing. This table has about 52,000 clones, around 62% appearing once. The sample comprised PBMCs. Every receptor here comes from a human donor in good health. CDR3s include the opening cysteine and the closing phenylalanine or tryptophan. A D gene is named only where the DNA matches it firmly. Clone size is stated in some rows and not others, as once, few, many or a class when expanded.

>.|.|TRBJ1-3|TRBV7-7
TGTGCTAGCAGCCTTTACAGGGAGTGGGGAAACACCATATATTTT
CASSLYREWGNTIYF
>TRBD1|few|TRBJ1-4|TRBV4-2
TGTGCCAGCAGCCAAGCCCACAGGGGGAGTGAAAAACTGTTTTTT
CASSQAHRGSEKLFF
>TRBD1|.|TRBJ1-5|TRBV30
TGTGCCTGGGCAGGGGGGACCAATCAGCCCCAGCATTTT
CAWAGGTNQPQHF
>.|.|TRBJ2-5|TRBV29-1
TGCAGCGTTGAACAGGGCCGGGAGACCCAGTACTTC
CSVEQGRETQYF
>.|few|TRBJ1-5|TRBV30
TGTGCCTGGAGCCGCGGCGGGGCGGGCAATCAGCCCCAGCATTTT
CAWSRGGAGNQPQHF
>.|.|TRBJ1-6|TRBV7-9
TGTGCCAGCAGCTTACAGCGTATGGACACAAATAATTCACCCCTCCACTTT
CASSLQRMDTNNSPLHF
>.|.|TRBJ1-1|TRBV30
TGTGCCTGGAGTCTCCAGGGGAACACTGAAGCTTTCTTT
CAWSLQGNTEAFF
>.|.|TRBJ1-2|TRBV25-1
TGTGCCAGCAGTGCTGGGCCTGGCTACACCTTC
CASSAGPGYTF
>TRBD1|.|TRBJ2-6|TRBV5-1
TGCGCCAGCAGCTTAAGCACAATCGGGACAGGGGCCTCTGGGGCCAACGTCCTGACTTTC
CASSLSTIGTGASGANVLTF
>.|few|TRBJ2-5|TRBV7-8
TGTGCCAGCAGCTTAAGCCTAGCAACCCCAGAGACCCAGTACTTC
CASSLSLATPETQYF
>TRBD1|few|TRBJ2-1|TRBV6-5
TGTGCCAGCAGTCGCCGGGACAGGGGCTACAATGAGCAGTTCTTC
CASSRRDRGYNEQFF
>.|once|TRBJ2-7|TRBV7-9
TGTTCCAGCAGCTTGGAGCGCTACGAGCAGTACTTC
CSSSLERYEQYF
>TRBD2|.|TRBJ2-5|TRBV9
TGTGCCAGCAGCGTAGGACTAGCGGGGGCCCCGGGGACCCAGTACTTC
CASSVGLAGAPGTQYF
>.|.|TRBJ2-7|TRBV6-6
TGTGCCAGCAGTTGGAACAAACAACAGGGCGAGCAGTACTTC
CASSWNKQQGEQYF
>.|.|TRBJ1-1|TRBV7-2
TGTGCCAGCAGCTTAGCGCGGGGAGGGGGAGCTGAAGCTTTCTTT
CASSLARGGGAEAFF
>.|few|TRBJ2-7|TRBV13
TGTGCCAGCAGCTTTCGGCCCAGGGACTACGAGCAGTACTTC
CASSFRPRDYEQYF
>.|.|TRBJ2-7|TRBV11-2
TGTGCCAGCAGCTTGGACGGACAAGGCTCCTACGAGCAGTACTTC
CASSLDGQGSYEQYF
>TRBD1|.|TRBJ2-2|TRBV18
TGTGCCAGCTCACCTCGGACAGGAGTTTACACCGGGGAGCTGTTTTTT
CASSPRTGVYTGELFF
>TRBD2|.|TRBJ2-6|TRBV4-3
TGCGCCAGCAGCCCTGAGGGGGGACTAGGCTCCGGGGCCAACGTCCTGACTTTC
CASSPEGGLGSGANVLTF
>TRBD2|.|TRBJ2-1|TRBV5-1
TGCGCCAGCAGCACGGGACTAGTCTACAATGAGCAGTTCTTC
CASSTGLVYNEQFF
>.|few|TRBJ1-4|TRBV21-1
TGTGCCAGCAGCCCCGGGGTGATAATGAAGGCAACTAATGAAAAACTGTTTTTT
CASSPGVIMKATNEKLFF
>.|.|TRBJ2-7|TRBV7-6
TGTGCCAGCAGCTTAGGTTGGCTTGGCGAGCAGTACTTC
CASSLGWLGEQYF
>.|.|TRBJ2-5|TRBV4-1
TGCGCCAGCAGCCCCCTATTCGGTGAGACCCAGTACTTC
CASSPLFGETQYF
>.|few|TRBJ1-1|TRBV11-1
TGTGCCAGCAGCTTAGCCAGTGGAGGACAGCGAGCTTTCTTT
CASSLASGGQRAFF
>.|few|TRBJ2-1|TRBV7-3
TGTGCCAGCAGCTTAGGCGGGGCCACGATGGTGGGTGAGCAGTTCTTC
CASSLGGATMVGEQFF
>.|.|TRBJ1-2|TRBV30
TGTGCCTGGAGTGCCCCCCGCTCAGGGGTGAACTATGGCTACCCCTTC
CAWSAPRSGVNYGYPF
>TRBD1|few|TRBJ2-1|TRBV5-8
TGTGCCAGCCCCAGGACAGGGGGCATAAATGAGCAGTTCTTC
CASPRTGGINEQFF
>.|.|TRBJ1-3|TRBV4-3
TGCGCCAGCAGCCAAGATACTAATCGGTTCGGCAGGGTTGGAAACACCATATATTTT
CASSQDTNRFGRVGNTIYF
>.|.|TRBJ1-5|TRBV19
TGTGCCAGTAGTATAGACGGGGAACGTCAGCCCCAGCATTTT
CASSIDGERQPQHF
>.|few|TRBJ2-6|TRBV5-1
TGCGCCAGCAGCTCGCAGGACTCTGGGGCCAACGTCCTGACTTTC
CASSSQDSGANVLTF
>.|.|TRBJ2-5|TRBV30
TGTGCCTGGAGCCCGGGACTTCTGAGCCAAGAGACCCAGTACTTC
CAWSPGLLSQETQYF
>TRBD2|.|TRBJ2-7|TRBV30
TGTGCCTGGGCTACTAGCGGGGTTTACGAGCAGTACTTC
CAWATSGVYEQYF
>TRBD2|few|TRBJ2-7|TRBV18
TGTGCCAGCTCACCTTCCGGGACTACCACCTACGAGCAGTACTTC
CASSPSGTTTYEQYF
>.|few|TRBJ1-5|TRBV19
TGTGCCAGTAGTGGGCAGACAGTATATAGCAATCAGCCCCAGCATTTT
CASSGQTVYSNQPQHF
>TRBD1|few|TRBJ1-2|TRBV5-4
TGTGCCAGCAGCTCAGACGACAGGGGTGGCTACACCTTC
CASSSDDRGGYTF
>TRBD1|.|TRBJ2-7|TRBV14
TGTGCCAGCAGCCAATCCGGGACAGGGAACCCTGGCGAGCAGTACTTC
CASSQSGTGNPGEQYF
>.|.|TRBJ1-1|TRBV5-1
TGCGCCAGCAGCTCTAATAGCCCGCGGCGGGCTTTCTTT
CASSSNSPRRAFF
>.|.|TRBJ2-1|TRBV27
TGTGCCAGCAGTTTACAACAGTCCTACAATGAGCAGTTCTTC
CASSLQQSYNEQFF
>TRBD2|.|TRBJ2-3|TRBV4-1
TGCGCCAGCAGCCTCGGGACTAGCCAATTCACAGATACGCAGTATTTT
CASSLGTSQFTDTQYF
>TRBD1|.|TRBJ1-5|TRBV2
TGTGCCAGCAGCGAGGACAGGGCATGGCAGCCCCAGCATTTT
CASSEDRAWQPQHF
>.|.|TRBJ2-5|TRBV29-1
TGCAGCGTACGACAGCCAACGGAGACCCAGTACTTC
CSVRQPTETQYF
>.|.|TRBJ1-1|TRBV4-3
TGCGCCAGCAGCCTGGGCAGGGGCACTGAAGCTTTCTTT
CASSLGRGTEAFF
>TRBD2|few|TRBJ2-5|TRBV30
TGTGCCTGGAGTTCAGCGGGACTCCGCGGGGGTGGGACCCAGTACTTC
CAWSSAGLRGGGTQYF
>TRBD2|.|TRBJ2-3|TRBV7-9
TGTGCCAGCAGCTCGGGGGGGGCTCTGAATACGCAGTATTTT
CASSSGGALNTQYF
>TRBD1|.|TRBJ2-7|TRBV5-6
TGTGCCAGCAGCCTGGACAGGGTCAATGGCGAGCAGTACTTC
CASSLDRVNGEQYF
>.|.|TRBJ1-6|TRBV27
TGTGCCAGCAGGGGCAGGGCGGATTCACCCCTCCACTTT
CASRGRADSPLHF
>TRBD1|.|TRBJ2-1|TRBV6-5
TGTGCCAGCAGCATCTCCGGGACAGGGAATGAGCAGTTCTTC
CASSISGTGNEQFF
>.|.|TRBJ1-5|TRBV27
TGTGCCAGCAGTCCTCAAATAGGCAATCAGCCCCAGCATTTT
CASSPQIGNQPQHF
>TRBD2|few|TRBJ2-2|TRBV9
TGTGCCAGCAGCCCTCAGCAGCGGGGGGTGGCCGGGGAGCTGTTTTTT
CASSPQQRGVAGELFF
>.|.|TRBJ2-7|TRBV10-2
TGCGCCAGCAGTGAGTACAGCTACGAGCAGTACTTC
CASSEYSYEQYF
>.|.|TRBJ1-1|TRBV30
TGTGCCTGGAGTGTGAGGAGGGGAGCTTTCTTT
CAWSVRRGAFF
>TRBD1|few|TRBJ2-1|TRBV2
TGTGCCAGCAGACCGGACAGGGTGGATGAGCAGTTCTTC
CASRPDRVDEQFF
>TRBD1|.|TRBJ1-1|TRBV30
TGTGCCTTGACAGGGTGGACTGAAGCTTTCTTT
CALTGWTEAFF
>TRBD1|few|TRBJ1-4|TRBV9
TGTGCCAGCAGCGTAGGGCAGGGGGAGGAAAAACTGTTTTTT
CASSVGQGEEKLFF
>TRBD1|.|TRBJ2-5|TRBV5-1
TGCGCCAGCAGACGTTGGGACAGGGCAGAGACCCAGTACTTC
CASRRWDRAETQYF
>TRBD1|.|TRBJ2-5|TRBV7-9
TGTGCCAGCAGACAGGGGCTTCAGGAGACCCAGTACTTC
CASRQGLQETQYF
>.|many|TRBJ2-3|TRBV4-3
TGCGCCAGCAGCCAAGCCGCCCGGGCCGGATTTCCGCGGGGACTCACAGATACGCAGTATTTT
CASSQAARAGFPRGLTDTQYF